These 30 T cell receptor beta chains were sequenced from one sample in a study of blood T cell repertoires in COVID-19. Sequencing used immunoSEQ multiplex PCR; TCRdb keeps in-frame clones, though not all of them. The sample records roughly 200,000 clones, roughly four fifths being singletons. The material sequenced was peripheral blood. The receptors here all came from a woman of 80 years or more with COVID-19, enrolled during active disease.

This clone was recorded a few times. CDR3 sequence: CASSFGGRSYNEQFF. The CDR3 DNA is TGTGCCAGCAGCTTCGGCGGGAGATCCTACAATGAGCAGTTCTTC. This rearrangement joins TRBV5-4 to TRBJ2-1; 7 bases agree with TRBD2. The V gene's germline CDR1 is SGHNT and CDR2 YYREEE (reference sequence). After removal of 2 bases from V and 1 base from J, the junction contained 3 bases not matched to a gene. The CDR3 has 15 amino acids. The full variable domain, in which reference TRBV5-4 and TRBJ2-1 provide the parts outside the CDR3, is ETGVTQSPTHLIKTRGQQVTLRCSSQSGHNTVSWYQQALGQGPQFIFQYYREEENGRGNFPPRFSGLQFPNYSSELNVNALELDDSALYLCASSFGGRSYNEQFFGPGTRLTVL.

The chain has TRBV27 and TRBJ1-2, with TRBD1 identical over 7 bases. Germline V lookup: CDR1 MNHEY, CDR2 SMNVEV (reference sequence). J lost 1 base, V lost 6 bases, and 8 bases had no gene match. There are 15 residues in the CDR3. DNA of the CDR3: TGTGCCAGCAGACCGACGGACAGGATTAACTATGGCTACACCTTC. This encodes CASRPTDRINYGYTF.

The CDR3 region is CASSLNGATADTQYF. CDR3 coding DNA: TGTGCCAGCAGCCTAAACGGAGCGACAGCAGATACGCAGTATTTT. The chain carries TRBV6-2 or TRBV6-3 and TRBJ2-3; D might be TRBD1 (5 bases). The germline gives CDR1 MNHEY, CDR2 SVGEGT. The CDR3 is 15 amino acids. V shed 6 bases and J shed 4 bases, with 17 bases lying between them.

This rearrangement joins TRBV5-1 to TRBJ1-2, with a weak D call TRBD1 (6 bases). V dropped 4 bases and J dropped 3 bases, with 19 bases sitting between them. This CDR3 has 16 amino acids. The germline V gene encodes CDR1 SGHRS and CDR2 YFSETQ. CDR3 loop: CASSREGHPSDYGYTF. Written as DNA, the CDR3 is TGCGCCAGCAGCCGAGAGGGACATCCCTCGGACTATGGCTACACCTTC.

The sample holds one count of this clone. The chain is built from TRBV4-2 and TRBJ2-7; 13 bases line up with TRBD2. V trimming: 2 bases; J trimming: 4 bases; junction bases outside the gene matches: 5. The CDR3 length is 16 residues. Germline CDR1 and CDR2: LGHNA and YNFKEQ. CDR3 loop: CASSQPGLAGRYEQYF. The CDR3 region has the DNA TGTGCCAGCAGCCAACCGGGACTAGCGGGACGGTACGAGCAGTACTTC.

V is TRBV29-1 and J is TRBJ1-3; 12 nucleotides align to TRBD1. The CDR3 length is 15 residues. The germline V gene has CDR1 SQVTM and CDR2 ANQGSEA. V lost 6 bases and J lost 3; bases outside the gene matches: 6. The CDR3 sequence: CSVEGQGARGNTIYF. The CDR3 DNA sequence: TGCAGCGTCGAGGGACAGGGGGCGCGTGGAAACACCATATATTTT.

CDR3 sequence: CASSRRTGHGYTF. Here the CDR3 DNA reads TGTGCCAGCAGCCGCCGGACAGGGCATGGCTACACCTTC. The V gene is TRBV7-8, the J gene TRBJ1-2, with 8 bases aligning to TRBD1. V dropped 5 bases and J dropped 6; count of bases not matched to a gene: 5. The CDR3 contains 13 residues. Germline V gives CDR1 SGHVS, CDR2 FQNEAQ.

V and J are TRBV4-2 and TRBJ1-2; D uncertain. Germline CDR1 and CDR2: LGHNA and YNFKEQ. The V end was cut by 1 base, the J end by 8 bases, with 20 bases between. The CDR3 extends over 16 amino acids. The CDR3 DNA reads TGTGCCAGCAGCCAAGGGACTACGGAATCGATCGTAGGCTACACCTTC. Protein sequence: CASSQGTTESIVGYTF.

The V gene is TRBV3-1 (or the pseudogene TRBV3-2), the J gene TRBJ2-3, with 7 bases aligning to TRBD2. Trimming cost V 0 bases and J 2 bases; bases outside gene matches: 5. The CDR3 totals 16 residues. Germline V lookup: CDR1 LGHDT, CDR2 YNNKEL (reference sequence). The CDR3 DNA sequence: TGTGCCAGCAGCCAAGAAAGGGGACTATACACAGATACGCAGTATTTT. This encodes CASSQERGLYTDTQYF.

V is TRBV27 and J is TRBJ1-6, with TRBD1 identical over 8 bases. CDR3 length: 16 amino acids. The J segment lost 6 bases and the V segment lost 6 bases, leaving 10 bases of the junction unmatched. Germline CDR1 MNHEY, CDR2 SMNVEV (reference sequence). The CDR3 reads CASRYQGALSNSPLHF. In DNA form, the CDR3 reads TGTGCCAGCAGGTACCAGGGGGCGCTCAGTAATTCACCCCTCCACTTT.

This clone showed up just a few times. DNA of the CDR3: TGTGCCAGCAGCTTAGGAGGGGGACCGTCGAGGGATACGCAGTATTTT. Protein product: CASSLGGGPSRDTQYF. The chain recombines TRBV7-2 with TRBJ2-3; D is perhaps TRBD1 (6 bases). Germline V gene sequence: CDR1 SGHTA, CDR2 FQGNSA. The CDR3 totals 16 residues. Trimming removed 1 base at V and 6 bases at J, with 17 bases between.

This rearrangement joins TRBV14 to TRBJ1-3; 8 nucleotides align to TRBD1. The germline CDR1 and CDR2 sequences are SGHDN and FVKESK. The CDR3 is made up of 16 amino acids. The junction had 5 bases not matched to a gene; V was cut back by 4 bases and J by 0 bases. The chain's CDR3 is CASSLGQGLSGNTIYF. Written as DNA, the CDR3 is TGTGCCAGCAGCCTCGGACAGGGACTCTCTGGAAACACCATATATTTT.

The V gene is TRBV14, the J gene TRBJ1-2; TRBD1 matches 9 bases. The CDR3 totals 15 residues. V shed 4 bases and J 4 bases; nucleotides not matched to a gene: 7. Germline V CDR1 and CDR2: SGHDN, FVKESK. The CDR3 reads CASSPPGTGSYGYTF. The CDR3 DNA sequence: TGTGCCAGCAGCCCCCCCGGGACAGGGTCCTATGGCTACACCTTC.

The V gene is TRBV2, the J gene TRBJ1-6, with D maybe TRBD1 (6 bases). The germline CDR1 and CDR2 sequences are SNHLY and FYNNEI. The CDR3 covers 13 residues. V dropped 8 bases and J dropped 10 bases, with 15 bases sitting between them. Here the CDR3 DNA reads TGTGCCAGCTTTAGGGACAAGATATCACCCCTCCACTTT. Translation gives CASFRDKISPLHF.

V is TRBV6-6 and J is TRBJ1-4, with 9 bases aligning to TRBD1. Germline CDR1 is MNHNY and CDR2 is SVGAGI (reference sequence). V was clipped by 5 bases and J by 9 bases; unmatched bases: 10. This CDR3 has 15 amino acids. The CDR3 region is CASSQPSGQGKKLFF. The CDR3, as DNA: TGTGCCAGCAGTCAACCGTCGGGACAGGGAAAAAAACTGTTTTTT.

This chain uses TRBV18 with TRBJ2-1; no reliable D call. Germline values: CDR1 KGHSH, CDR2 LQKENI. The V and J ends lost 3 bases and 6 bases respectively, with 9 bases between them. This CDR3 spans 13 amino acids. This CDR3 reads CASSPLLGNEQFF. CDR3 nucleotides: TGTGCCAGCTCACCCTTGCTAGGCAATGAGCAGTTCTTC.

This sequence joins TRBV7-2 and TRBJ2-3; 7 positions match TRBD2. This CDR3 has 18 amino acids. The germline CDR1 and CDR2 sequences are SGHTA and FQGNSA. The J segment lost 0 bases and the V segment lost 1 base, leaving 10 bases of the junction unmatched. CDR3: CASSLGSSSGPSTDTQYF. CDR3 coding DNA: TGTGCCAGCAGCTTAGGGTCCTCTAGCGGTCCTAGCACAGATACGCAGTATTTT. Supplemented by reference TRBV7-2 and TRBJ2-3, the full variable domain reads GAGVSQSPSNKVTEKGKDVELRCDPISGHTALYWYRQSLGQGLEFLIYFQGNSAPDKSGLPSDRFSAERTGGSVSTLTIQRTQQEDSAVYLCASSLGSSSGPSTDTQYFGPGTRLTVL.

The chain couples TRBV20-1 to TRBJ2-4; 9 bases agree with TRBD2. Unmatched junction bases numbered 12, after V lost 3 bases and J lost 0 bases. The germline V gene has CDR1 DFQATT and CDR2 SNEGSKA (reference sequence). This CDR3 has 18 residues. The CDR3, as DNA: TGCAGTGCTAGTATAATGCGGGGGGGCGAAGGAGCCAAAAACATTCAGTACTTC. It translates to CSASIMRGGEGAKNIQYF.

This chain joins TRBV5-1 and TRBJ2-5; 8 bases line up with TRBD2. J was trimmed by 4 bases and V by 6 bases; bases with no gene match: 11. CDR1 is SGHRS and CDR2 is YFSETQ in the germline V gene. CDR3 length: 15 residues. As DNA, the CDR3 is TGCGCCAGCACCGGACTCGGGGGGGCTGCAGAGACCCAGTACTTC. As protein: CASTGLGGAAETQYF.

This CDR3 reads CASSYSIQGANEQFF. For the CDR3, the DNA is TGTGCCAGCAGTTACTCGATACAGGGGGCAAATGAGCAGTTCTTC. The chain uses TRBV6-6 and TRBJ2-1; 9 bases are a match to TRBD1. Germline CDR1 and CDR2: MNHNY and SVGAGI (reference sequence). The CDR3 totals 15 residues. J lost 7 bases, V lost 0 bases, and 4 bases had no gene match.

The CDR3 reads CASSHPDRLYNEQFF. The CDR3 nucleotides read TGCGCCAGCAGCCACCCCGACAGGCTCTACAATGAGCAGTTCTTC. The chain employs TRBV4-1 and TRBJ2-1; a possible D gene is TRBD1 (6 bases). The CDR3 loop spans 15 amino acids. V dropped 3 bases and J dropped 3 bases, with 12 bases sitting between them. Germline V lookup: CDR1 MGHRA, CDR2 YSYEKL.

This clone was seen once. The chain uses TRBV11-2 and TRBJ2-4; 10 positions agree with TRBD1. Germline-derived CDR1 and CDR2 are SGHAT and FQNNGV. With V trimmed by 5 bases and J by 5 bases, 6 bases remained unmatched. The CDR3 is 15 residues long. The DNA of the CDR3 is TGTGCCAGCAGCGCCCGGGACAGGGGCGAAAACATTCAGTACTTC. It codes for CASSARDRGENIQYF.

V usage is TRBV18 and J usage is TRBJ1-2; D gene uncertain. This CDR3 contains 14 residues. Trimming removed 3 bases from V and 4 bases from J, with 12 bases in between. CDR1 is KGHSH and CDR2 is LQKENI in the germline V gene. The DNA for the CDR3 is TGTGCCAGCTCACCGGTTGAGGCTCTCTATGGCTACACCTTC. This gives the protein CASSPVEALYGYTF.

This clone was found a few times. The chain combines TRBV10-2 with TRBJ2-1, with D hard to call. Trimming took 5 bases from V and 0 from J, leaving 8 bases between them. Per germline, CDR1 WSHSY and CDR2 SAAADI. This CDR3 comprises 14 residues. The CDR3 loop is CASSPVSSYNEQFF. CDR3 nucleotide sequence: TGCGCCAGCAGTCCTGTGAGCTCCTACAATGAGCAGTTCTTC.

The rearrangement links TRBV30 to TRBJ1-2; D is uncertain. V shed 0 bases and J shed 5 bases, with 13 bases lying between them. From germline, CDR1 is GTSNPN and CDR2 SVGIG (reference sequence). The CDR3 has 14 residues. CDR3 residues: CAWSVRVSEYGYTF. CDR3 in DNA: TGTGCCTGGAGTGTACGTGTCAGCGAGTATGGCTACACCTTC.

V usage is TRBV4-2 and J usage is TRBJ1-4; possible D gene TRBD1, 5 bases. Germline-derived CDR1 and CDR2 are LGHNA and YNFKEQ. CDR3 length: 12 amino acids. The V end lost 0 bases, the J end lost 11 bases, and 7 bases lay between the germline ends. The CDR3 nucleotides are TGTGCCAGCAGCCAAGACAGGGTTAAACTGTTTTTT. Encoded protein: CASSQDRVKLFF.

This clone was seen a few times. The chain recombines TRBV6-5 with TRBJ1-2; D may be TRBD1 (6 bases). The CDR3 is 16 residues long. In germline, CDR1 is MNHEY, CDR2 SVGAGI. V lost 4 bases and J 0 bases, leaving 15 bases between the germline ends. CDR3: CASSSQGSRANYGYTF. In nucleotides, the CDR3 is TGTGCCAGCAGTTCTCAGGGGAGCCGAGCTAACTATGGCTACACCTTC.

This clone was picked up a small number of times. The V and J genes are TRBV29-1 and TRBJ1-2; TRBD1 matches 7 bases. V gave up 5 bases and J gave up 8 bases; unmatched junction bases: 5. Per germline, CDR1 SQVTM and CDR2 ANQGSEA. This CDR3 contains 11 residues. The CDR3 protein is CSVYGQDGYTF. In DNA, the CDR3 is TGCAGCGTTTATGGACAGGACGGCTACACCTTC. The whole variable domain, remainder taken from reference TRBV29-1 and TRBJ1-2, is SAVISQKPSRDICQRGTSLTIQCQVDSQVTMMFWYRQQPGQSLTLIATANQGSEATYESGFVIDKFPISRPNLTFSTLTVSNMSPEDSSIYLCSVYGQDGYTFGSGTRLTVV.

The V gene is TRBV27, the J gene TRBJ1-1, with D possibly being TRBD1 (5 bases). Trimming left V 5 bases short and J 6 bases short, with 22 bases between. Germline V lookup: CDR1 MNHEY, CDR2 SMNVEV (reference sequence). This CDR3 is 16 amino acids long. This chain's CDR3 is CASSNSPVGWGAEAFF. Here the CDR3 DNA reads TGTGCCAGCAGTAACTCTCCGGTGGGGTGGGGGGCTGAAGCTTTCTTT.

V is TRBV11-2 and J is TRBJ2-7, with D perhaps TRBD1 (6 bases). Trimming shortened V by 5 bases and J by 0 bases, and 11 bases separated the two germline ends. This CDR3 is built from 14 residues. Germline CDR1 reads SGHAT; CDR2 reads FQNNGV. The CDR3 DNA reads TGTGCCAGCAGCCGACAGGTTAGCTCCTACGAGCAGTACTTC. This translates into CASSRQVSSYEQYF. The full variable domain, its missing parts supplied by reference TRBV11-2 and TRBJ2-7, is EAGVAQSPRYKIIEKRQSVAFWCNPISGHATLYWYQQILGQGPKLLIQFQNNGVVDDSQLPKDRFSAERLKGVDSTLKIQPAKLEDSAVYLCASSRQVSSYEQYFGPGTRLTVT.